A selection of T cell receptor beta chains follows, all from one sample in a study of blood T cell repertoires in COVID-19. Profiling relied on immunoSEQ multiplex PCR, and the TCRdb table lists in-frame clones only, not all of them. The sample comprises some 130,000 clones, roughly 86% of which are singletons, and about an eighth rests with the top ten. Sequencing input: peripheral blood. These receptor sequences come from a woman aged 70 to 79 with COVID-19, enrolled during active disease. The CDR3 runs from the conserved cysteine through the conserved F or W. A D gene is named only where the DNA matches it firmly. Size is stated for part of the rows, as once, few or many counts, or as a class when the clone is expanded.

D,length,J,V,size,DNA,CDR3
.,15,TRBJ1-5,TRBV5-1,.,TGCGCCAGCAGTCCAGGCACATCCAGCAATCAGCCCCAGCATTTT,CASSPGTSSNQPQHF
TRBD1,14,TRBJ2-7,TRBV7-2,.,TGTGCCAGCAAAAGCGGACAGGGGGCGTACGAGCAGTACTTC,CASKSGQGAYEQYF
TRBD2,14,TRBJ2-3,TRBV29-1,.,TGCAGCGTTGAACGAGCGGGGGGCACAGATACGCAGTATTTT,CSVERAGGTDTQYF
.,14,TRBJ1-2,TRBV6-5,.,TGTGCCAGCAGTTACGGGGGCGGAGGACGTACTCTCGCCTTC,CASSYGGGGRTLAF
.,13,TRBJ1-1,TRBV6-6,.,TGTGCCAGCAGCACTCGATCGGGGGTTGAAGCTTTCTTT,CASSTRSGVEAFF
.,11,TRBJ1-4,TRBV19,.,TGTGCCACCATATCGCTCACAGGTGCCCACTTT,CATISLTGAHF
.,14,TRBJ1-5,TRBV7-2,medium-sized,TGTGCCAGCAGCTTAGTACAGGGCAATCAGCCCCAGCATTTT,CASSLVQGNQPQHF
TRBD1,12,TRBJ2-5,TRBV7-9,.,TGTGCCAGCAGCTATTCGACAGGGCCGTTCGACTTC,CASSYSTGPFDF
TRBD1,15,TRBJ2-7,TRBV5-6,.,TGTGCCAGCAGCTTCGGGACAGCCTTGGCCTACGAGCAGTACTTC,CASSFGTALAYEQYF
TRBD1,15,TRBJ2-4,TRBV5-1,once,TGCGCCAGCAGCCCGGCAGGGGGAACCAAAAACATTCAGTACTTC,CASSPAGGTKNIQYF
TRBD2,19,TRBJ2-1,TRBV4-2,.,TGTGCCAGCAGCCTCACTGGCGTAGGGGCTAGCGGGGCATACAATGAGCAGTTCTTC,CASSLTGVGASGAYNEQFF
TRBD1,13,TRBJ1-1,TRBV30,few,TGTGCCGCAGACAGGGGCACGAACACTGAAGCTTTCTTT,CAADRGTNTEAFF
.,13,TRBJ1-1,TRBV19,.,TGTGCCAGTAGTAAGACAGTGAACACTGAAGCTTTCTTT,CASSKTVNTEAFF
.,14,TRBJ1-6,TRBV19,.,TGTGCCAGTAGTAAGGAGACAGTTCCCTCACCCCTCCACTTT,CASSKETVPSPLHF
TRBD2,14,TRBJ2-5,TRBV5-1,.,TGCGCCAGCAGCTTGACTAGCGGTGAAGAGACCCAGTACTTC,CASSLTSGEETQYF
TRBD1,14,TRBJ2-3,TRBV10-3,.,TGTGCCACCACCGGGACAGGGGGCACAGATACGCAGTATTTT,CATTGTGGTDTQYF
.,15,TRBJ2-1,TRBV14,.,TGTGCCAGCAGCCAAGATTGGACAGCGGTCAATGAGCAGTTCTTC,CASSQDWTAVNEQFF
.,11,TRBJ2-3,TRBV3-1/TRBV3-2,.,TGTGCCAGCAGCCATCAATCTACGCAGTATTTT,CASSHQSTQYF
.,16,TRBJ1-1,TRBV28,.,TGTGCCAGCAGTTCGAAGGGAGGTAAAGTGAACACTGAAGCTTTCTTT,CASSSKGGKVNTEAFF
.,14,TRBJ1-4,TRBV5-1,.,TGCGCCAGCAGCGGTAGGGGAGGCGGTGAAAAACTGTTTTTT,CASSGRGGGEKLFF
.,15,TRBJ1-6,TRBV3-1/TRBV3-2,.,TGTGCCAGCAGCCCATGGGTGGGGGCAGGTTCACCCCTCCACTTT,CASSPWVGAGSPLHF
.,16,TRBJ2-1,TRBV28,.,TGTGCCAGCAGTTCCCCCGGGACACGTCTCTACAATGAGCAGTTCTTC,CASSSPGTRLYNEQFF
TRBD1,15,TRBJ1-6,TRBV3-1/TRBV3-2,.,TGTGCCAGCAGCCCGGGGACAGGGGCTAGTGGGGGACCAACTTTT,CASSPGTGASGGPTF
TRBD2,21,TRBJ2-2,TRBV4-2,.,TGTGCCAGCAGCCACCCCCGTAGGGGACTAGCGGGGGGGCGTGGGGCCGGGGAGCTGTTTTTT,CASSHPRRGLAGGRGAGELFF
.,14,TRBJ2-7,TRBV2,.,TGTGCCAGCAGTATAGGAGTGGCGTCTGGCGAGCAGTACTTC,CASSIGVASGEQYF
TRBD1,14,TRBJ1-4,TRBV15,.,TGTGCCACCAGCCCGGGGACAGGCTATGAAAAACTGTTTTTT,CATSPGTGYEKLFF
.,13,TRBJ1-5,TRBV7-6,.,TGTGCCAGCAGCTTAGGGACAGTAGGGCCCCAGCATTTT,CASSLGTVGPQHF
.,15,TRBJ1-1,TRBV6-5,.,TGTGCCAGCAGTTACTCAGGGGTAATGAACACTGAAGCTTTCTTT,CASSYSGVMNTEAFF
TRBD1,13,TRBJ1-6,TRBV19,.,TGTGCCAGCCAGACAGGGGGAAGTTCACCCCTCCACTTT,CASQTGGSSPLHF
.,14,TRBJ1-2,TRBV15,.,TGTGCCACCAGCCCCCGGCAGGGCAACTATGGCTACACCTTC,CATSPRQGNYGYTF
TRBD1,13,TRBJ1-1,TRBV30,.,TGTGCCTGGGAGGACAGGAGGAACACTGAAGCTTTCTTT,CAWEDRRNTEAFF
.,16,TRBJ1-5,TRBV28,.,TGTGCCAGCAGTTTATACAGGCTTGATAGCAATCAGCCCCAGCATTTT,CASSLYRLDSNQPQHF
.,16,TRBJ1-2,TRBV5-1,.,TGCGCCAGCAGCTTGGGGTCCCCCGGGGGTGACTATGGCTACACCTTC,CASSLGSPGGDYGYTF
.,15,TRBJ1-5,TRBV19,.,TGTGCCAGTAGTATAGGGAACAGGATCAATCAGCCCCAGCATTTT,CASSIGNRINQPQHF
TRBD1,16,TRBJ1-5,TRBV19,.,TGTGCCAGTAGTCGACAGGGGGGAAAGAACAATCAGCCCCAGCATTTT,CASSRQGGKNNQPQHF
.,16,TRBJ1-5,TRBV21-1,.,TGTGCCAGCAGCAAAGGTGTGCAGTATAGCAATCAGCCCCAGCATTTT,CASSKGVQYSNQPQHF
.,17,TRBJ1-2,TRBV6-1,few,TGTGCCAGCAGTGAATCCGGGGGGGTGGGTACTAACTATGGCTACACCTTC,CASSESGGVGTNYGYTF
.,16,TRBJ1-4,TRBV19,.,TGTGCCAGTAGCCGGAGGGGAAGCACAACTAATGAAAAACTGTTTTTT,CASSRRGSTTNEKLFF
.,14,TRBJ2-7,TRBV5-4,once,TGTGCCAGCAGCTCCGCGACAGGAGACTACGAGCAGTACTTC,CASSSATGDYEQYF
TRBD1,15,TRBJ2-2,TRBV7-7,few,TGTGCTAGCAGCGTCGGACAGGGCAACACCGGGGAGCTGTTTTTT,CASSVGQGNTGELFF
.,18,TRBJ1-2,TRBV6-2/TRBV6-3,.,TGTGCCAGCAGTAAGACAGGCCTTTTTATAAATCCTAACTATGGCTACACCTTC,CASSKTGLFINPNYGYTF
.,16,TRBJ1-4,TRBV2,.,TGTGCCAGCGGTATCTCAGAAGTGTTAATGCAGGAAAAACTGTTTTTT,CASGISEVLMQEKLFF
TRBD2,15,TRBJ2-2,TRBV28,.,TGTGCCAGCAGTTTAGCGGGGGGGAACACCGGGGAGCTGTTTTTT,CASSLAGGNTGELFF
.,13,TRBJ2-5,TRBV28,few,TGTGCCAGCAGGTCTACAGGTATCGAGACCCAGTACTTC,CASRSTGIETQYF
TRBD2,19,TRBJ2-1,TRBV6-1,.,TGTGCCAGCAGTGATTTAGCGGGGGGGCGAGTTAGGTCCTACAATGAGCAGTTCTTC,CASSDLAGGRVRSYNEQFF
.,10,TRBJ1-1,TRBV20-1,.,TGCAGTGCCACGGAGGCTGAAGCTTTCTTT,CSATEAEAFF
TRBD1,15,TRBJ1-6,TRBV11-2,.,TGTGCCAGCACCGACAGGGGATATAGGAATTCACCCCTCCACTTT,CASTDRGYRNSPLHF
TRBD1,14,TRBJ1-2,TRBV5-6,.,TGTGCCAGCACCTGGACAGGGGGAGCCTATGGCTACACCTTC,CASTWTGGAYGYTF
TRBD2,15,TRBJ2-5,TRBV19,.,TGTGCCAGTAGTATGTCTAGCGGGGGGTCAGAGACCCAGTACTTC,CASSMSSGGSETQYF
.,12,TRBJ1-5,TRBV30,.,TGTGCCTGGGGGCACGGGTTGGAGCCCCAGCATTTT,CAWGHGLEPQHF
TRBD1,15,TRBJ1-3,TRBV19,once,TGTGCCAGCTCGGGACAGTTCTATCCTGGAAACACCATATATTTT,CASSGQFYPGNTIYF
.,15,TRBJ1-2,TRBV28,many,TGTGCCAGCAGTCCGATGGACAGATTAAATTATGGCTACACCTTC,CASSPMDRLNYGYTF
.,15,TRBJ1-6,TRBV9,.,TGTGCCAGCAGCGGCCCGGGACATCTTAATTCACCCCTCCACTTT,CASSGPGHLNSPLHF
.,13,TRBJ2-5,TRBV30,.,TGTGCCTGGAGTGCAGCCGCGGCAGAGACCCAGTACTTC,CAWSAAAAETQYF
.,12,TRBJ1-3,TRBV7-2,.,TGTGCCAGCAGCTCACAGGGAAACACCATATATTTT,CASSSQGNTIYF
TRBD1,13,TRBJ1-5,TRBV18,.,TGTGCCAGCTCACCGGGACAGGCCCAGCCCCAGCATTTT,CASSPGQAQPQHF
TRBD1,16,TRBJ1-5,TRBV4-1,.,TGCGCCAGCAGCCAACGTGACAGGGGCGGCAATCAGCCCCAGCATTTT,CASSQRDRGGNQPQHF
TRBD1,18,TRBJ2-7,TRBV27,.,TGTGCCAGCAGTTTACAGGGGGCTATTAACCTCCCGGCCCACGAGCAGTACTTC,CASSLQGAINLPAHEQYF
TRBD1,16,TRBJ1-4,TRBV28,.,TGTGCCAGCAGTCCAGCTCGGACAGGACTTAATGAAAAACTGTTTTTT,CASSPARTGLNEKLFF